These 30 T cell receptor beta chains originate from one sample sequenced in a study of cytomegalovirus exposure and HLA in healthy donors. The PCR ran on 60 Vbeta and 13 Jbeta primers. Produced via immunoSEQ multiplex PCR; TCRdb's table is partial and in-frame only. The sample carries some 130,000 clones, approximately 80% recorded once. The sample comprised PBMCs. These receptors all stem from a female donor in good health and CMV-seronegative.

The chain links TRBV7-2 to TRBJ1-2, with 8 bases aligning to TRBD1. The CDR3 runs to 15 residues. The trim removed 5 bases at V and 6 bases at J, leaving 11 bases unmatched. CDR1 is SGHTA, CDR2 FQGNSA, per germline. The CDR3 coding sequence is TGTGCCAGCAGCCCATACGCCCAGGGGGCTAATGGCTACACCTTC. It is translated as CASSPYAQGANGYTF.

This clone has more than one count but fewer than ten. The rearrangement uses TRBV27 and TRBJ2-6; a possible D gene is TRBD2 (5 bases). Germline CDR1 reads MNHEY; CDR2 reads SMNVEV (reference sequence). The ends were cut back, 4 bases at V and 2 bases at J, with 9 bases in the middle. The length of the CDR3 is 15 residues. CDR3 in DNA: TGTGCCAGCAGTTCCGTGGGAGCTGGGGCCAACGTCCTGACTTTC. Encoded protein: CASSSVGAGANVLTF.

With regard to this clone: A read error may produce the germline difference seen at one junction end. The chain has TRBV7-7 and TRBJ2-7, with 7 nucleotides matching TRBD1. Germline CDR1 SSHAT, CDR2 FNYEAQ (reference sequence). This CDR3 is 14 amino acids long. The CDR3: CASSLARDSYEQYF. The CDR3 bases are TGTGCTAGCAGCTTAGCCCGGGACAGCTACGAGCAGTACTTC.

This chain links TRBV5-1 with TRBJ2-5; D might be TRBD2 (5 bases). This CDR3 is 12 amino acids long. Germline CDR1 reads SGHRS; CDR2 reads YFSETQ. V lost 5 bases to trimming and J lost 5 bases, with 10 bases between them. Here the CDR3 DNA reads TGCGCCAGCAGTCTACTAGGGGAGACCCAGTACTTC. Its translation is CASSLLGETQYF.

This clone showed up just once. This rearrangement joins TRBV2 to TRBJ2-3; maybe TRBD2 (5 bases). There are 13 residues in the CDR3. V lost 7 bases and J lost 1, with 9 bases in between. Germline V gives CDR1 SNHLY, CDR2 FYNNEI. In nucleotides, the CDR3 is TGTGCCAGCATATGGACTGGCACAGATACGCAGTATTTT. It yields the protein CASIWTGTDTQYF. Filled out from reference TRBV2 and TRBJ2-3, the complete variable domain reads EPEVTQTPSHQVTQMGQEVILRCVPISNHLYFYWYRQILGQKVEFLVSFYNNEISEKSEIFDDQFSVERPDGSNFTLKIRSTKLEDSAMYFCASIWTGTDTQYFGPGTRLTVL.

V and J are TRBV19 and TRBJ2-5; unclear D gene. The ends were cut back, 2 bases at V and 1 base at J, with 5 bases in the middle. The CDR3 totals 13 residues. Per the germline V gene, CDR1 is LNHDA and CDR2 is SQIVND (reference sequence). The CDR3 loop reads CASSINSQETQYF. CDR3 DNA sequence: TGTGCCAGTAGTATAAACAGCCAAGAGACCCAGTACTTC.

J is TRBJ1-4 and V is TRBV4-3, with D possibly matching TRBD1 (5 bases). This CDR3 comprises 15 residues. The V gene's germline CDR1 is LGHNA and CDR2 YSLEER. Trimming stripped 6 bases from V and 8 bases from J, with 19 bases between. The CDR3 nucleotides are TGCGCCAGCAGTCCCCGGGTTAGGGAGGGGGAAAAACTGTTTTTT. This encodes CASSPRVREGEKLFF.

V usage is TRBV30 and J usage is TRBJ2-3; TRBD1 is a possible D gene (5 bases). There are 18 residues in the CDR3. CDR1 is GTSNPN and CDR2 is SVGIG in the germline V gene (reference sequence). Trimming removed 0 bases from V and 8 bases from J, with 27 bases in between. The CDR3 DNA reads TGTGCCTGGAGTGTCCGAACTCCTGGGGTCTGGGTGCAGGGTACGCAGTATTTT. It is translated as CAWSVRTPGVWVQGTQYF.

The chain uses TRBV28 and TRBJ1-2; TRBD1 might be the D (5 bases). The CDR3 consists of 11 residues. Trimming left V 3 bases short and J 6 bases short, with 5 bases between. Germline CDR1 is MDHEN and CDR2 is SYDVKM. CDR3 in amino acids: CASSFRDGYTF. In DNA, the CDR3 is TGTGCCAGCAGTTTCAGGGATGGCTACACCTTC.

Points on this clone: Other DNA sequences from this sample encode an identical CDR3 as well. The chain is built from TRBV15 and TRBJ2-7; tentatively, D is TRBD1 (5 bases). V dropped 0 bases and J dropped 2 bases, with 11 bases sitting between them. The CDR3 contains 15 residues. Germline CDR1 is LNHNV and CDR2 is YYDKDF (reference sequence). Here the CDR3 DNA reads TGTGCCACCAGCAGAGATGGGGCAGGGACCTACGAGCAGTACTTC. This encodes CATSRDGAGTYEQYF.

The chain couples TRBV11-2 to TRBJ1-3, with TRBD1 matching over 8 bases. Trimming removed 1 base from V and 0 bases from J; junction bases left unmatched: 2. Germline CDR1 is SGHAT and CDR2 is FQNNGV. The CDR3 extends over 16 amino acids. The CDR3 DNA follows: TGTGCCAGCAGCTTAGCTGGACAGGGCTCTGGAAACACCATATATTTT. This codes for CASSLAGQGSGNTIYF.

This clone was detected once. The CDR3 reads CASSYSADSKNIQYF. The DNA for the CDR3 is TGTGCCAGCAGTTACTCTGCGGACTCCAAAAACATTCAGTACTTC. V is TRBV6-5 and J is TRBJ2-4, with D maybe TRBD2 (5 bases). V was cut by 0 bases and J by 2 bases, with 8 bases left in between. The CDR3 consists of 15 residues. CDR1 and CDR2 from the germline V gene are MNHEY and SVGAGI.

This rearrangement joins TRBV6-6 to TRBJ2-1, with unresolved D. The CDR3 runs 13 residues. Looked up from germline, CDR1 is MNHNY and CDR2 is SVGAGI (reference sequence). V was pared by 5 bases and J by 4 bases, with 9 bases between. CDR3 DNA: TGTGCCAGCAGTGGAGACTGGTACAATGAGCAGTTCTTC. Its protein product is CASSGDWYNEQFF.

The gene calls are TRBV5-4 and TRBJ2-1, with 12 bases aligning to TRBD2. This CDR3 has 16 residues. Per the germline V gene, CDR1 is SGHNT and CDR2 is YYREEE (reference sequence). V was clipped by 5 bases and J by 5 bases; unmatched bases: 8. CDR3 in DNA: TGTGCCAGCAGTCCGACTCGACTAGCGGGAGACAATGAGCAGTTCTTC. Protein product: CASSPTRLAGDNEQFF.

DNA for the CDR3: TGCGCCAGCAGCCCAAGACAGGTGGGTGATGGCTACACCTTC. Amino acids: CASSPRQVGDGYTF. This chain links TRBV4-1 with TRBJ1-2, with a tentative D call TRBD1 (6 bases). Trimming removed 4 bases from V and 6 bases from J, with 15 bases in between. The CDR3 is 14 amino acids. Germline-derived CDR1 and CDR2 are MGHRA and YSYEKL.

V and J are TRBV5-4 and TRBJ2-5; 14 bases are shared with TRBD2. Trimming at V came to 4 bases and at J to 3 bases, leaving 5 bases not matched to a gene. The CDR3 spans 16 residues. Germline assignment: CDR1 SGHNT and CDR2 YYREEE (reference sequence). The CDR3 spells CASSRGLAGEKETQYF. CDR3 nucleotides: TGTGCCAGCAGCCGGGGACTAGCGGGAGAGAAAGAGACCCAGTACTTC.

V usage is TRBV2 and J usage is TRBJ1-1; 9 bases fit TRBD1. There are 15 residues in the CDR3. The J segment lost 2 bases and the V segment lost 6 bases, leaving 7 bases of the junction unmatched. Germline lookup yields CDR1 SNHLY and CDR2 FYNNEI. CDR3: CASRGTGRGNTEAFF. CDR3 bases: TGTGCCAGCAGGGGGACAGGGCGCGGTAACACTGAAGCTTTCTTT.

The rearrangement uses TRBV12-5 and TRBJ1-2; D is undetermined. V was cut by 0 bases and J by 6 bases, with 14 bases left in between. From germline, CDR1 is LGHNT and CDR2 FRNRAP. This CDR3 is built from 15 residues. The CDR3 here is CASGLVRRRGNGYTF. In nucleotides, the CDR3 is TGTGCTAGTGGTTTGGTAAGGCGGAGAGGGAATGGCTACACCTTC.

This clone appeared once. The chain carries TRBV25-1 and TRBJ2-1, with 12 bases aligning to TRBD2. V lost 6 bases to trimming and J lost 8 bases; unmatched junction nucleotides: 8. The CDR3 totals 15 residues. Germline V gene sequence: CDR1 MGHDK, CDR2 SYGVNS. The CDR3: CASRNRLAGADEQFF. CDR3 coding DNA: TGTGCCAGCAGGAACCGACTAGCGGGAGCCGATGAGCAGTTCTTC.

This sequence joins TRBV9 and TRBJ2-7; TRBD2 matches 10 bases. With V trimmed by 0 bases and J by 5 bases, 5 bases remained unmatched. Germline V gene data show CDR1 as SGDLS and CDR2 as YYNGEE. The CDR3 extends over 15 amino acids. The CDR3 protein is CASSVAAGGKDEQYF. In DNA, the CDR3 is TGTGCCAGCAGCGTAGCAGCGGGAGGGAAGGACGAGCAGTACTTC.

The rearrangement joins TRBV6-5 to TRBJ2-7; D remains ambiguous. Trimming cost V 4 bases and J 5 bases, with 15 bases left between them. CDR1 MNHEY and CDR2 SVGAGI come from the germline V gene. The length of the CDR3 is 14 residues. The CDR3 DNA reads as TGTGCCAGCAGTTCGACTGCCAATGTGGACGAGCAGTACTTC. Its protein product is CASSSTANVDEQYF.

The chain links TRBV18 to TRBJ2-3; 13 nucleotides align to TRBD2. There are 17 residues in the CDR3. The V segment lost 2 bases and the J segment 7 bases; nucleotides outside the gene matches: 9. Per germline, CDR1 KGHSH and CDR2 LQKENI. The CDR3 is CASSPNGGTSGTNTQYF. The CDR3 nucleotides read TGTGCCAGCTCACCAAACGGCGGGACTAGCGGGACCAATACGCAGTATTTT.

This clone was recorded a few times. The genes are TRBV5-1 and TRBJ1-4; D remains ambiguous. The germline gives CDR1 SGHRS, CDR2 YFSETQ. V lost 0 bases and J lost 8, with 11 bases in between. This CDR3 is 14 amino acids long. CDR3: CASSLAGSREKLFF. CDR3 sequence (DNA): TGCGCCAGCAGCTTGGCGGGGAGTAGGGAAAAACTGTTTTTT.

With respect to this clone: An end of the junction does not agree with germline; a read error may underlie this. J is TRBJ2-2 and V is TRBV29-1; TRBD1 matches at 11 bases. CDR1 and CDR2 (germline): SQVTM, ANQGSEA. The CDR3 consists of 15 residues. CDR3 region: CSVGTGGANTGELFF. CDR3 bases: TGCAGCGTTGGGACAGGGGGCGCGAATACCGGGGAGCTGTTTTTT.

CDR3 nucleotide sequence: TGTGCCAGCAGCTTATTAGCCACCCGGGCTTTCTTT. Translated: CASSLLATRAFF. This chain links TRBV13 with TRBJ1-1; D is ambiguous. The CDR3 contains 12 residues. V lost 2 bases and J lost 11, with 12 bases in between. Germline CDR1 PRHDT, CDR2 FYEKMQ (reference sequence).

This rearrangement joins TRBV5-1 to TRBJ2-5; tentative D call: TRBD1 (5 bases). The tail of the sequence fits TRBJ2-7 better, so the J call may be wrong. This CDR3 has 15 amino acids. Germline lookup yields CDR1 SGHRS and CDR2 YFSETQ. In DNA, the CDR3 is TGCGCCAGCAGCTTGGTAAGGCAGGGTGTCTACGAGCAGTACTTC. Translation gives CASSLVRQGVYEQYF.

This chain links TRBV7-2 with TRBJ2-5; D is possibly TRBD1 (6 bases). V lost 2 bases and J 2 bases, leaving 12 bases between the germline ends. This CDR3 region has 15 residues. Germline V gene data show CDR1 as SGHTA and CDR2 as FQGNSA. The CDR3 nucleotides read TGTGCCAGCAGCTTATGGGGGCAGTTACAAGAGACCCAGTACTTC. This gives the protein CASSLWGQLQETQYF.

This chain joins TRBV4-1 and TRBJ2-5; D is unclear. The CDR3 contains 15 residues. Germline CDR1 is MGHRA and CDR2 is YSYEKL. Trimming removed 2 bases at V and 2 bases at J, with 12 bases between. CDR3 nucleotides: TGCGCCAGCAGCCAAAAGCAGACACCTCAAGAGACCCAGTACTTC. Its protein is CASSQKQTPQETQYF.

The chain carries TRBV6-1 and TRBJ2-2; a possible D gene is TRBD1 (6 bases). This CDR3 is 16 amino acids long. V gave up 3 bases and J gave up 0 bases, with 11 bases separating them. Germline CDR1 and CDR2: MNHNS and SASEGT. The CDR3 reads CASSDGGTSNTGELFF. The CDR3 DNA reads TGTGCCAGCAGTGATGGTGGGACATCGAACACCGGGGAGCTGTTTTTT.

The CDR3 bases are TGTGCCAGCGGAGACAGGGGGCCTGAAGAGACCCAGTACTTC. Translated: CASGDRGPEETQYF. The V gene is TRBV27, the J gene TRBJ2-5, with 10 bases that match TRBD1. In germline, CDR1 is MNHEY, CDR2 SMNVEV (reference sequence). The CDR3 is 14 amino acids. The J segment lost 3 bases and the V segment lost 8 bases, leaving 6 bases of the junction unmatched.